Here is one T cell receptor beta chain with its context. Its antigen is not known. Treatment noted: around 19 received Ad26.COV2.S at low or high dose, single or two shots; roughly five received placebo; per-sample allocation not given. The samples date from day 63 after the first vaccine or placebo injection. Method: immunoSEQ multiplex PCR; TCRdb's copy keeps in-frame clones and lacks some. The sample holds around 300,000 clones, roughly nine tenths seen once. This sample was included in a study of Ad26.COV2.S vaccination and SARS-CoV-2 variants. Study overall: Doses of Ad26.COV2.S were injected into muscle once or twice, 56 days apart.

Unmatched junction bases numbered 8, after V lost 5 bases and J lost 4 bases. The CDR3 length is 15 residues. CDR1 and CDR2 from the germline V gene are MNHEY and SVGEGT. General study results and limits: While placebo recipients had lower spike-specific TCR breadth, vaccine recipients had more.

Sequencing was performed on peripheral blood, taken in a trial of Ad26.COV2.S vaccine versus placebo. The chain links TRBV6-2 or TRBV6-3 to TRBJ2-3; TRBD2 agrees at 8 bases. The origin of this receptor is a person aged 18 to 65 who received the Ad26.COV2.S COVID-19 vaccine or a placebo. DNA of the CDR3: TGTGCCAGCAGTATCGGACTAGCAGTCTCAGATACGCAGTATTTT. It is translated as CASSIGLAVSDTQYF.